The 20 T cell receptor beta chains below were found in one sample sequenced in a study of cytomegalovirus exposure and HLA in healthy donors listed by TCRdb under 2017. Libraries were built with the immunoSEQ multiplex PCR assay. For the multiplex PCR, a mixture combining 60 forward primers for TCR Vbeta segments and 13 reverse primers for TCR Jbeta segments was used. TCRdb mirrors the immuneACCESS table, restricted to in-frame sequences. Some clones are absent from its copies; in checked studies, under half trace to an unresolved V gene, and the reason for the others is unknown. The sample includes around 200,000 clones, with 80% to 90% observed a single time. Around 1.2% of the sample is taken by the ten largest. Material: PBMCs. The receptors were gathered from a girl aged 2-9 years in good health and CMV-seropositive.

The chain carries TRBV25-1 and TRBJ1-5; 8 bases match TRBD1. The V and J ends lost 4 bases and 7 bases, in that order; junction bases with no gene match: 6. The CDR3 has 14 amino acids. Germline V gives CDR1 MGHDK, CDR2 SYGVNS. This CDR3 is CASSAAGGEQPQHF. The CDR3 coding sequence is TGTGCCAGCAGTGCAGCAGGGGGCGAGCAGCCCCAGCATTTT.

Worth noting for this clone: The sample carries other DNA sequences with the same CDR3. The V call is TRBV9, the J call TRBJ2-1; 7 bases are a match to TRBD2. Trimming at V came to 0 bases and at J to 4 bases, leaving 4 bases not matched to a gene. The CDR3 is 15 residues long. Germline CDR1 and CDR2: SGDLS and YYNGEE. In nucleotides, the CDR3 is TGTGCCAGCAGCGTAGGTCTAGCGGCTTACAATGAGCAGTTCTTC. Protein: CASSVGLAAYNEQFF. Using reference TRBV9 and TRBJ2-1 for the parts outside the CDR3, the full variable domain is DSGVTQTPKHLITATGQRVTLRCSPRSGDLSVYWYQQSLDQGLQFLIQYYNGEERAKGNILERFSAQQFPDLHSELNLSSLELGDSALYFCASSVGLAAYNEQFFGPGTRLTVL.

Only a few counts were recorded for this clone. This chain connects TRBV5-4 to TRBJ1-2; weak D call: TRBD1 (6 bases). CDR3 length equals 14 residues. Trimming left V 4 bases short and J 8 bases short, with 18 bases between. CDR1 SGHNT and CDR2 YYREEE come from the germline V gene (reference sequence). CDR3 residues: CASSLGQLKRGYTF. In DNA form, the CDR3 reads TGTGCCAGCAGCCTCGGACAGCTGAAGAGGGGCTACACCTTC.

This chain's CDR3 is CASSQPSGRLKGETQYF. The CDR3, as DNA: TGCGCCAGCAGCCAACCTAGCGGGAGGTTGAAAGGAGAGACCCAGTACTTC. This chain uses TRBV4-1 with TRBJ2-5; 11 bases map to TRBD2. The germline gives CDR1 MGHRA, CDR2 YSYEKL. CDR3 length: 17 residues. The J segment lost 4 bases and the V segment lost 2 bases, leaving 9 bases of the junction unmatched.

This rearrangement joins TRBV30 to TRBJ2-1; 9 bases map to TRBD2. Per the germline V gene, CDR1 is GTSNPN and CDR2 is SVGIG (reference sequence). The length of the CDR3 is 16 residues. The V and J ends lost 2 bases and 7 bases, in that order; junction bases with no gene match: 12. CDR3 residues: CAWSPSGLAGMNEQFF. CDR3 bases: TGTGCCTGGAGTCCATCCGGGCTAGCGGGAATGAATGAGCAGTTCTTC.

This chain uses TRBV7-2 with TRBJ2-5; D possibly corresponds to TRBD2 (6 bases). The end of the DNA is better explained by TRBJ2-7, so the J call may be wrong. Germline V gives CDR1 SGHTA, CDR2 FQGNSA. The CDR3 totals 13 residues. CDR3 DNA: TGTGCCAGCAGCTTAGCGGGAGGCTACGAGCAGTACTTC. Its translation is CASSLAGGYEQYF.

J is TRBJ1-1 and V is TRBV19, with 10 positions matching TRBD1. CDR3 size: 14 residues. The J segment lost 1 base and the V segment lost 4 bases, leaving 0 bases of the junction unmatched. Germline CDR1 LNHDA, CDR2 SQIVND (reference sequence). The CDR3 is CASSRTGGNTEAFF. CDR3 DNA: TGTGCCAGTAGTAGGACAGGGGGGAACACTGAAGCTTTCTTT.

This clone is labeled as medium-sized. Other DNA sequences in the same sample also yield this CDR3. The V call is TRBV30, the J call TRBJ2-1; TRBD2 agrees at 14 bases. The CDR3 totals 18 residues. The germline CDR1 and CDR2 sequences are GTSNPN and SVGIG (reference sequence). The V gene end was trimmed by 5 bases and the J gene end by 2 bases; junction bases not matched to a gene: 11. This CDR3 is CAWSLGLAGGRAYNEQFF. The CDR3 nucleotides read TGTGCCTGGTCCCTAGGACTAGCGGGAGGAAGAGCCTACAATGAGCAGTTCTTC.

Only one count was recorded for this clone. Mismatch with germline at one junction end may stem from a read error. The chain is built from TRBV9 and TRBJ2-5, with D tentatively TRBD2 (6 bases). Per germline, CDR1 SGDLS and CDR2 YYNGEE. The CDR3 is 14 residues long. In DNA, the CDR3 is TGTGCCAGCAGCGCCGAACCTTGGGGGGACCAACTTAACTTC. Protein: CASSAEPWGDQLNF.

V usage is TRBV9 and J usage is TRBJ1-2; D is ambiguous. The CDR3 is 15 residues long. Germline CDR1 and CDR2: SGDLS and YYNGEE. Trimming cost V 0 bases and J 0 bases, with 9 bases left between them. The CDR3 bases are TGTGCCAGCAGCGTAGTTGACGGAGCTAACTATGGCTACACCTTC. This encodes CASSVVDGANYGYTF.

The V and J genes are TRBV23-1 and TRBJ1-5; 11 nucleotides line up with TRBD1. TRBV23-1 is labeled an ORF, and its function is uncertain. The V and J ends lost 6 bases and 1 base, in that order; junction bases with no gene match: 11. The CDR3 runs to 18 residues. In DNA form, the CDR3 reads TGCGCCAGCAGGCAGGACAGGGGGCAGCAGGAAAGCAATCAGCCCCAGCATTTT. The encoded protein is CASRQDRGQQESNQPQHF.

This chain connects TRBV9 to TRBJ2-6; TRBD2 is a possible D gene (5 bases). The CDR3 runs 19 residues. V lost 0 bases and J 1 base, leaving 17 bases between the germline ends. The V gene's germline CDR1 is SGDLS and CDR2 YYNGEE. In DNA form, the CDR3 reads TGTGCCAGCAGCGTAGGGGTTAGCGCCCGATTGTCTGGGGCCAACGTCCTGACTTTC. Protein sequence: CASSVGVSARLSGANVLTF.

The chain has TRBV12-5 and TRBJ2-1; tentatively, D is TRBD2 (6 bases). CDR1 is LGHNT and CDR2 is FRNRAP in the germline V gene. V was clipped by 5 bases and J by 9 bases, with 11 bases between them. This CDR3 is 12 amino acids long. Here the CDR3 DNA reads TGTGCTAGTGGTCTTGGGACTGTTGAGCAGTTCTTC. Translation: CASGLGTVEQFF.

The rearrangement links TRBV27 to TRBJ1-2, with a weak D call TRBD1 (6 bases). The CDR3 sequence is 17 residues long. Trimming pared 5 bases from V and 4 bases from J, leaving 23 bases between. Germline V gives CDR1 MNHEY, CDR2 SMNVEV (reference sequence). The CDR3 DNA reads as TGTGCCAGCAGTAGGGGAGGGGGAGACAGGTTCCCCTATGGCTACACCTTC. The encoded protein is CASSRGGGDRFPYGYTF.

CDR3 DNA sequence: TGCGCCAGCAGTGGGACAGGGGGGGTTCAGTACTTC. This gives the protein CASSGTGGVQYF. This chain connects TRBV10-1 to TRBJ2-7; TRBD1 matches at 10 bases. V gave up 4 bases and J gave up 10 bases; unmatched junction bases: 4. The CDR3 runs to 12 residues. CDR1 is WNHNN, CDR2 SYGVQD, per germline (reference sequence).

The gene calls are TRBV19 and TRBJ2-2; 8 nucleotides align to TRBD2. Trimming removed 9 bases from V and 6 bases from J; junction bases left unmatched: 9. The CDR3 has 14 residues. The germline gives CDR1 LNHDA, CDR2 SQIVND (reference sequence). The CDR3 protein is CASAGGDISGELFF. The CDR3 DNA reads TGTGCCAGCGCGGGGGGCGACATTTCCGGGGAGCTGTTTTTT.

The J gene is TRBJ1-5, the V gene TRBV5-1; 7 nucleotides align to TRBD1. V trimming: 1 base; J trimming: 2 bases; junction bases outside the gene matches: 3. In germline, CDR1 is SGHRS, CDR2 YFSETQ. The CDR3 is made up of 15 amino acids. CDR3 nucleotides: TGCGCCAGCAGCTTGTCGGGGACAGGCAATCAGCCCCAGCATTTT. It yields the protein CASSLSGTGNQPQHF.

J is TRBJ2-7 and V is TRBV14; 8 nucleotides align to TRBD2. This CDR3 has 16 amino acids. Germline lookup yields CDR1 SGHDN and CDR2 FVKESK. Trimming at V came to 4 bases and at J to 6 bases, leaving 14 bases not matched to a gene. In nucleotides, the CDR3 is TGTGCCAGCAGCCTTCATGCCGGGAGGGCCCCTGCCGAGCAGTACTTC. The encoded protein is CASSLHAGRAPAEQYF.

CDR3 DNA sequence: TGCGCCAGCAGCTCCGGTCCTAATCAGCCCCAGCATTTT. Translating it yields CASSSGPNQPQHF. The chain is built from TRBV5-1 and TRBJ1-5; D is unclear. Germline CDR1 reads SGHRS; CDR2 reads YFSETQ. V shed 3 bases and J shed 4 bases, with 8 bases lying between them. The CDR3 loop spans 13 amino acids.

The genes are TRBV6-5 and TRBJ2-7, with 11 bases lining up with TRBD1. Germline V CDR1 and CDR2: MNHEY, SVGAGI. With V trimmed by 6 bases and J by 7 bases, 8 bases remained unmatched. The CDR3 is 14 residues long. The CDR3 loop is CASSSGQGAAEQYF. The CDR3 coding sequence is TGTGCCAGCAGCTCCGGACAGGGGGCGGCGGAGCAGTACTTC.